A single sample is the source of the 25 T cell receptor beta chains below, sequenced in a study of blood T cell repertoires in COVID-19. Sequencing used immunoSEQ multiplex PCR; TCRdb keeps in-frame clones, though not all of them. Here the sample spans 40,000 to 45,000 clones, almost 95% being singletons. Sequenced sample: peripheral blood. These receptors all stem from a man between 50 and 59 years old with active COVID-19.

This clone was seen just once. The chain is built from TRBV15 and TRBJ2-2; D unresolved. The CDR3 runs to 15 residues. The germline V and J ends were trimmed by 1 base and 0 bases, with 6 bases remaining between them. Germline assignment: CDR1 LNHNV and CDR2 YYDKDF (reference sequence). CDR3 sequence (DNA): TGTGCCACCAGCAGAGTAACGGCGAACACCGGGGAGCTGTTTTTT. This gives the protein CATSRVTANTGELFF.

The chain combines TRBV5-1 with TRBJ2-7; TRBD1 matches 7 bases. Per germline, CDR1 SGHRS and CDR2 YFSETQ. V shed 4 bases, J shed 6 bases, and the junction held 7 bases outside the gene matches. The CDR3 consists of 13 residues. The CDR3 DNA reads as TGCGCCAGCAGCCCTAGACAGGGCTCCGAGCAGTACTTC. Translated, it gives CASSPRQGSEQYF.

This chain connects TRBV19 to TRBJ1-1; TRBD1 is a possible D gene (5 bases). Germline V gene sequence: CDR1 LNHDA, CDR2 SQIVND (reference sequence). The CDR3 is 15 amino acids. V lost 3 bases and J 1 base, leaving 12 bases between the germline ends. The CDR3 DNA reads TGTGCCAGTAGTATGACCATGGGGGGGAACACTGAAGCTTTCTTT. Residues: CASSMTMGGNTEAFF.

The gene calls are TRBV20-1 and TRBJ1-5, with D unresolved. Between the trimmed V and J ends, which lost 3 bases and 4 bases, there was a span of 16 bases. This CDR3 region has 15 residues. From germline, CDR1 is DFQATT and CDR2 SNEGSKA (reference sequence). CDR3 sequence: CSASLAPGINQPQHF. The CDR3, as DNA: TGCAGTGCTAGTCTCGCCCCGGGAATTAATCAGCCCCAGCATTTT.

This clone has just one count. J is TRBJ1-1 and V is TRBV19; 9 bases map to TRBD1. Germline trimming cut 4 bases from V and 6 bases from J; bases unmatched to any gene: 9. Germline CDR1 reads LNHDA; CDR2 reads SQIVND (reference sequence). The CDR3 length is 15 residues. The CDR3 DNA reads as TGTGCCAGTAGTAGAACCGGGACAGGGAGTGCTGAAGCTTTCTTT. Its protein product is CASSRTGTGSAEAFF.

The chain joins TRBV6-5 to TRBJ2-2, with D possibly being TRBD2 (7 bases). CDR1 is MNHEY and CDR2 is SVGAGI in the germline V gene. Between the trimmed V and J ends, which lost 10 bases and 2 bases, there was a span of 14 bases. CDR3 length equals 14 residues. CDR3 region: CANRGDKNTGELFF. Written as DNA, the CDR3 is TGTGCCAACCGGGGGGACAAAAACACCGGGGAGCTGTTTTTT.

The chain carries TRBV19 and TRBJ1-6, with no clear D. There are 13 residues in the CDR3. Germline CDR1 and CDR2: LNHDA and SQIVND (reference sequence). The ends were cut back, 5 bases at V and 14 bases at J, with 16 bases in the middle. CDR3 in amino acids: CASSPLPGESLHF. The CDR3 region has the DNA TGTGCCAGTAGTCCGCTGCCCGGTGAGTCCCTCCACTTT.

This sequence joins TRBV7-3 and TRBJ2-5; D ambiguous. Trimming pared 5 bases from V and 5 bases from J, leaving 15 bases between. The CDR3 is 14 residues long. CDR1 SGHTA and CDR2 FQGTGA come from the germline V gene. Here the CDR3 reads CASSPLASVETQYF. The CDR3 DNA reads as TGTGCCAGCAGCCCTTTGGCATCCGTGGAGACCCAGTACTTC. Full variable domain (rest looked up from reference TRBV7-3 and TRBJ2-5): GAGVSQTPSNKVTEKGKYVELRCDPISGHTALYWYRQSLGQGPEFLIYFQGTGAADDSGLPNDRFFAVRPEGSVSTLKIQRTERGDSAVYLCASSPLASVETQYFGPGTRLLVL.

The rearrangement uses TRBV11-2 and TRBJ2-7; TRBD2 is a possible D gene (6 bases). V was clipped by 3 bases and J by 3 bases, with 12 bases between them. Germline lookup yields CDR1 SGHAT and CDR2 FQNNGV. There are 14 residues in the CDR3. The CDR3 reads CASSFGGGNYEQYF. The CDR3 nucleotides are TGTGCCAGCAGCTTTGGGGGAGGCAACTACGAGCAGTACTTC.

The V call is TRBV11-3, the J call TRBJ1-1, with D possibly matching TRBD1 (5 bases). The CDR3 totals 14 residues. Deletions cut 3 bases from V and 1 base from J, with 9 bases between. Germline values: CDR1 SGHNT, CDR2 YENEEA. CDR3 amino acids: CASSFGGPNTEAFF. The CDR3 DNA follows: TGTGCCAGCAGCTTCGGGGGTCCGAACACTGAAGCTTTCTTT.

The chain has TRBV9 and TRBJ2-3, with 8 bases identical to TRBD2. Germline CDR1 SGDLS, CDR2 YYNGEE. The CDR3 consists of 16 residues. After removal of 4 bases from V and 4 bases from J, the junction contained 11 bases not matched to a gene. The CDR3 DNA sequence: TGTGCCAGCAGCCTTGGACTAGCCCGAACTGCAGATACGCAGTATTTT. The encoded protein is CASSLGLARTADTQYF.

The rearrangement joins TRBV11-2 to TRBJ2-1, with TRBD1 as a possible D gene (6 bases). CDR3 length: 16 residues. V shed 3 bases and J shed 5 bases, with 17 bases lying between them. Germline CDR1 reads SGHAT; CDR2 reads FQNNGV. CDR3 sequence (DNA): TGTGCCAGCAGCTTCGCAAACAGGGTGGAGGACAATGAGCAGTTCTTC. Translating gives CASSFANRVEDNEQFF. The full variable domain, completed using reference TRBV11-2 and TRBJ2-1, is EAGVAQSPRYKIIEKRQSVAFWCNPISGHATLYWYQQILGQGPKLLIQFQNNGVVDDSQLPKDRFSAERLKGVDSTLKIQPAKLEDSAVYLCASSFANRVEDNEQFFGPGTRLTVL.

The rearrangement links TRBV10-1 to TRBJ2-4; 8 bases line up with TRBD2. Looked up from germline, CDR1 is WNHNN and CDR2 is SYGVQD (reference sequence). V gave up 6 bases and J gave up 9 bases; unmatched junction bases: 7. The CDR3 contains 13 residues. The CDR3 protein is CASSQRESGIQYF. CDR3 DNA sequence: TGCGCCAGCAGCCAGCGGGAGTCCGGCATTCAGTACTTC.

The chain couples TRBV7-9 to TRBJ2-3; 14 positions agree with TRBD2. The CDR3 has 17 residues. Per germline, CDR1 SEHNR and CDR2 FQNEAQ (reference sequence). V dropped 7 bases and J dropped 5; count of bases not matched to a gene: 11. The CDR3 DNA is TGTGCCAGCACCGGGACTAGCGGGAGTGTTCGGTTAGATACGCAGTATTTT. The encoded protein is CASTGTSGSVRLDTQYF. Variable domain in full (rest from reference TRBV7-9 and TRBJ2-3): DTGVSQNPRHKITKRGQNVTFRCDPISEHNRLYWYRQTLGQGPEFLTYFQNEAQLEKSRLLSDRFSAERPKGSFSTLEIQRTEQGDSAMYLCASTGTSGSVRLDTQYFGPGTRLTVL.

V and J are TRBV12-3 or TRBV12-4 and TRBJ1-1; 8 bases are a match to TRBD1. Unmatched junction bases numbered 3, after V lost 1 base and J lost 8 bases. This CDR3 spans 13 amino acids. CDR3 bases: TGTGCCAGCAGTTTAGGACAGGGGTTGGAAGCTTTCTTT. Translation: CASSLGQGLEAFF.

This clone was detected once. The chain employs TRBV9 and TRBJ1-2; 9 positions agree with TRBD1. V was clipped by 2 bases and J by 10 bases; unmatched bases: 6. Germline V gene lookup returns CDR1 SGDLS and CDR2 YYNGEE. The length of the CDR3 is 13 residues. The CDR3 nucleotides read TGTGCCAGCAGCGTCGGGACAGGGCCTGACTACACCTTC. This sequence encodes CASSVGTGPDYTF.

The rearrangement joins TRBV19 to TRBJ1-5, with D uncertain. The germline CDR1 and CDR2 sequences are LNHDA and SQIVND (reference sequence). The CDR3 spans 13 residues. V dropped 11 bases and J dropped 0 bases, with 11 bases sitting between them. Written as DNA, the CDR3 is TGTGCCGCGTCAACAGATAGCAATCAGCCCCAGCATTTT. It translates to CAASTDSNQPQHF.

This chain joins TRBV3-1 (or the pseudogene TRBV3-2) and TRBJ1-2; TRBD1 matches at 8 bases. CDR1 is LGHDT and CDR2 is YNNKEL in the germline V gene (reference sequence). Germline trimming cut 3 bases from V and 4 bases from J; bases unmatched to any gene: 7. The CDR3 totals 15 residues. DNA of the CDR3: TGTGCCAGCAGCCACCGGGACAGGAAGTTCTATGGCTACACCTTC. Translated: CASSHRDRKFYGYTF.

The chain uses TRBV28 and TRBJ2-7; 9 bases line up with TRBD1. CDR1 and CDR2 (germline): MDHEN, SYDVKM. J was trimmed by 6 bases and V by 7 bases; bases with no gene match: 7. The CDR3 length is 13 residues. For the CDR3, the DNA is TGTGCCAGCATGGAACAGGGGGCGGTCGAGCAGTACTTC. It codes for CASMEQGAVEQYF.

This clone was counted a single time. CDR3 amino acids: CAGTANEKLFF. CDR3 nucleotide sequence: TGTGCCGGGACAGCTAATGAAAAACTGTTTTTT. The rearrangement uses TRBV30 and TRBJ1-4, with 7 bases lining up with TRBD1. V lost 8 bases to trimming and J lost 3 bases; unmatched junction nucleotides: 0. From germline, CDR1 is GTSNPN and CDR2 SVGIG (reference sequence). This CDR3 comprises 11 residues.

The CDR3 coding sequence is TGTGCCAGCAGCTTGGATAGCGGGAAGCAGTACTTC. It is translated as CASSLDSGKQYF. The chain has TRBV7-9 and TRBJ2-7, with 8 bases aligning to TRBD2. Germline V gene data show CDR1 as SEHNR and CDR2 as FQNEAQ (reference sequence). The CDR3 spans 12 residues. With 3 bases clipped from V and 8 bases from J, the junction kept 3 bases outside the gene matches. Full variable domain (rest looked up from reference TRBV7-9 and TRBJ2-7): DTGVSQNPRHKITKRGQNVTFRCDPISEHNRLYWYRQTLGQGPEFLTYFQNEAQLEKSRLLSDRFSAERPKGSFSTLEIQRTEQGDSAMYLCASSLDSGKQYFGPGTRLTVT.

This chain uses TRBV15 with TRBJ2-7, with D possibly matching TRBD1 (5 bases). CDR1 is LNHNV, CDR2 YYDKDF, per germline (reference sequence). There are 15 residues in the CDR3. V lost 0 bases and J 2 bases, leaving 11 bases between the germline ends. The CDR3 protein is CATSRDGHRPYEQYF. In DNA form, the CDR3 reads TGTGCCACCAGCAGAGACGGTCACAGGCCCTACGAGCAGTACTTC.

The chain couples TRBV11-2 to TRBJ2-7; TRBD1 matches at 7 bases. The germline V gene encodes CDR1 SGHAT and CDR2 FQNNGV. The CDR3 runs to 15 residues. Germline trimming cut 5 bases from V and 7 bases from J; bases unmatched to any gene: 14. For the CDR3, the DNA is TGTGCCAGCAGCAGAGAGCCGGGACAGCAATCAGAGCAGTACTTC. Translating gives CASSREPGQQSEQYF.

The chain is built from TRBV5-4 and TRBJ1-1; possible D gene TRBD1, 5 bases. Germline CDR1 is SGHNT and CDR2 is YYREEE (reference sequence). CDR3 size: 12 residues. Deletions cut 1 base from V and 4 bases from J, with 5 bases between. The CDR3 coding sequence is TGTGCCAGCAGCTTGAGGGGCACTGAAGCTTTCTTT. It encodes CASSLRGTEAFF.

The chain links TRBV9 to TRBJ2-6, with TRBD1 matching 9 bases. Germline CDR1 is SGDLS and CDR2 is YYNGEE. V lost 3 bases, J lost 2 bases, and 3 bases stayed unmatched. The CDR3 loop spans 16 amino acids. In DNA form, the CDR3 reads TGTGCCAGCAGCGCCACAGGGGGCACTGGGGCCAACGTCCTGACTTTC. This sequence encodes CASSATGGTGANVLTF.